This T cell receptor beta chain was observed in a study of T-cell memory formation after mild COVID-19 (dated by TCRdb to about 2021). Broadly, across the study: TCR sequence clusters from the two donors were found to be largely donor specific. Longitudinal TCRalpha and TCRbeta repertoire sequencing tracked T-cell clones expanding and contracting after mild COVID-19 in a couple of donors. The cohort comprised two young, previously healthy adult volunteers, one female and one male. The research as a whole found: Balanced CD4/CD8 phenotypes were observed for clones contracting from day 15 to 85, whereas a bias towards CD4+ was observed for a second wave of clones expanding from day 15 to 37. Contracting CD4+ clones were located mainly in the CM and EM memory subsets, whereas CD8+ clones were found to be enriched in EMRA. SARS-CoV-2 specificity of the second-wave clones peaking on day 37 was not confirmed. The detection of some responding clones in pre-infection memory suggests that pre-existing cross-reactive memory T cells joined the SARS-CoV-2 response. Only a couple of mild cases were covered by the study, and larger cohorts that include severe cases with pre-infection samples were considered necessary.

About this clonotype: This receptor's antigen is unknown. Base qualities are missing; no much larger clone stands one base away.

The sequencing machine was an Illumina NovaSeq 6000. TCRalpha and TCRbeta cDNA libraries were constructed by 5'RACE with constant-segment primers, with sample barcodes and unique molecular identifiers being introduced. RNA was extracted from every sample with Trizol reagent. Amplification of the libraries took two PCR steps, and the second step added a second sample barcode plus Illumina TruSeq adapters. Libraries were sequenced on an Illumina NovaSeq with 2 x 150 bp paired-end reads. Processing in the source paper ran as follows. With migec v1.2.7, reads were demultiplexed and then collapsed into UMI-guided consensus sequences. Using mixcr v2.1.11, the UMI consensuses were aligned to TRA and TRB V and J templates and assembled into clonotypes. Clonotypes were classified as expanded or contracted when called significant by both edgeR and NoisET, with noise models trained on biological replicates. For edgeR calls, a false discovery rate-adjusted p below 0.01 and a log2 fold-change threshold of 1 were applied. As an exploratory analysis of dynamics, max-normalized trajectories of the 1000 most abundant clonotypes were examined by PCA with hierarchical clustering. Separately sequenced CD4+ and CD8+ repertoires were used to assign the CD4 or CD8 phenotype of responding clones. TCRdb reran the public reads through fastp at Q25 and MiXCR, keeping productive beta chains. Each entry is one CDR3 protein sequence, shown with its most common DNA and genes. It is TCRdb's table, rather than the study itself, that gives the V and J calls and clone size. The sample table shows about 350,000 distinct CDR3 sequences, and about an eighth are seen once. The ten largest account for around 21% of the sample.

PBMCs were isolated by Ficoll-Paque density gradient centrifugation. The clonotype originates from a young man who had mild COVID-19 (a few samples of this study predate the infection). The sample titles of this study are shuffled in the database, so cell type and time point are left out; the donor was told from shared clones. The sample was PBMCs or a T cell subset sorted from them (not recorded which).

The CDR3: CASSQFKGVNTEAFF. In nucleotide form, the sequence is TGTGCCAGCAGCCAATTCAAGGGGGTGAACACTGAAGCTTTCTTT. The sequence joins TRBV7-2 to TRBJ1-1; tentative D gene TRBD1, with 6 bases matching. Sequences SGHTA (CDR1) and FQGNSA (CDR2) are obtained from the germline V gene. Trimming costs V 5 bases and J 0 bases, and their ends lie 13 bases apart. The CDR3 holds 15 amino acids from the cysteine to the phenylalanine. The sequence is cut down to CDR3 DNA, 45 bases in frame from base 1.